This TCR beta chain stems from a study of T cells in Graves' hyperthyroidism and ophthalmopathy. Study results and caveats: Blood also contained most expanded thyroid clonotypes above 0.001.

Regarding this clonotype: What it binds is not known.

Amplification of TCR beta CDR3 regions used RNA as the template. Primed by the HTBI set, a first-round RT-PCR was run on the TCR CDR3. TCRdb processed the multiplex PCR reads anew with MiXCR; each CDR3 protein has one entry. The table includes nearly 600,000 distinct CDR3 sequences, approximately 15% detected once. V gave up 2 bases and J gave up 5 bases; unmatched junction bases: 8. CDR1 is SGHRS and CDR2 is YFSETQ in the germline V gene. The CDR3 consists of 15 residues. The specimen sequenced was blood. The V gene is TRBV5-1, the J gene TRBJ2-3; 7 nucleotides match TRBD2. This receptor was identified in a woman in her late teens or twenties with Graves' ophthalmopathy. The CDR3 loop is CASSFLGGPGDTQYF. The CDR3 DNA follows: TGCGCCAGCAGCTTTTTGGGAGGGCCGGGAGATACGCAGTATTTT.